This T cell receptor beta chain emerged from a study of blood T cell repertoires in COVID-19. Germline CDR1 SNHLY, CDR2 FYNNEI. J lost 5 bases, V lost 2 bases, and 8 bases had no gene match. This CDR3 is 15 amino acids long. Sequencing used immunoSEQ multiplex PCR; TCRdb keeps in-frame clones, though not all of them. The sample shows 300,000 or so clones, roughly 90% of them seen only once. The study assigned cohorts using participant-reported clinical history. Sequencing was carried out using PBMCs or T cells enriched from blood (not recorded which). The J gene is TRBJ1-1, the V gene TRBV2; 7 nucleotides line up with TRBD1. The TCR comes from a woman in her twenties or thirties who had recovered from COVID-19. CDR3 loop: CASSEKGRGLTEAFF. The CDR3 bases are TGTGCCAGCAGTGAAAAAGGCAGGGGGTTGACTGAAGCTTTCTTT.